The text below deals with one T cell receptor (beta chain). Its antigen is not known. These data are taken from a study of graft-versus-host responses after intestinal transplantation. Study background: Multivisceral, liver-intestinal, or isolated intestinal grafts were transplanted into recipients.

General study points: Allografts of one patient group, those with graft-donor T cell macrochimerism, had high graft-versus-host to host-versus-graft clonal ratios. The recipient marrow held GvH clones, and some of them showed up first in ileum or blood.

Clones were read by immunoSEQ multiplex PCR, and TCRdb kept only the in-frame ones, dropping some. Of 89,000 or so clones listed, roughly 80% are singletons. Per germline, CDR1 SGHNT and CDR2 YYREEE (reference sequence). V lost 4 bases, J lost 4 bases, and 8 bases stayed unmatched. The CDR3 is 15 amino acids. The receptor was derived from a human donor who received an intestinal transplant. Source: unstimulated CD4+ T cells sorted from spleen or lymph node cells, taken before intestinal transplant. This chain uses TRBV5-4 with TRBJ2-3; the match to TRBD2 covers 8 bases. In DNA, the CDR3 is TGTGCCAGCAGCGCCCGCCGGGGGGGCCCAGATACGCAGTATTTT. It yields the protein CASSARRGGPDTQYF.